The 29 T cell receptor beta chains below were found in one sample sequenced in a study of beta chain features in type 1 diabetes. The isolated RNA, all of it, was reverse transcribed, so expressed TCRB transcripts were what got sequenced. Libraries were prepared by immunoSEQ multiplex PCR; TCRdb keeps only in-frame clonotypes and omits some of them. Of about 150,000 clones in the sample, 10% were seen once. The source material was naive CD4+ T cells from blood. The receptors originated from a man between 18 and 29 years old in good health.

This clone was seen a handful of times. The CDR3 sequence is CASSPPAETQYF. CDR3 DNA: TGTGCCAGCTCACCACCGGCCGAGACCCAGTACTTC. The V and J genes are TRBV18 and TRBJ2-5; no reliable D call. The CDR3 is 12 residues long. Trimming removed 0 bases at V and 5 bases at J, with 4 bases between. The V gene's germline CDR1 is KGHSH and CDR2 LQKENI.

The chain couples TRBV19 to TRBJ1-4; the D gene is possibly TRBD1 (6 bases). The CDR3 is 15 residues long. Germline V gene data show CDR1 as LNHDA and CDR2 as SQIVND (reference sequence). V dropped 5 bases and J dropped 0 bases, with 10 bases sitting between them. The CDR3 sequence is CASSWTAATNEKLFF. In DNA, the CDR3 is TGTGCCAGTAGTTGGACAGCCGCAACTAATGAAAAACTGTTTTTT.

J is TRBJ2-5 and V is TRBV19; D is possibly TRBD1 (6 bases). Deletions cut 9 bases from V and 0 bases from J, with 14 bases between. The germline gives CDR1 LNHDA, CDR2 SQIVND (reference sequence). The CDR3 is made up of 14 amino acids. The CDR3 coding sequence is TGTGCCAGCCGGGGCCGGGACAACCAAGAGACCCAGTACTTC. Its protein product is CASRGRDNQETQYF.

CDR3 DNA: TGTGCCAGCACCCTCCCCGGGACAGGGGGCAATGAGCAGTTCTTC. Protein: CASTLPGTGGNEQFF. V usage is TRBV7-9 and J usage is TRBJ2-1; 11 bases line up with TRBD1. The CDR3 length is 15 residues. Trimming at V came to 7 bases and at J to 6 bases, leaving 8 bases not matched to a gene. In germline, CDR1 is SEHNR, CDR2 FQNEAQ (reference sequence).

The chain uses TRBV5-6 and TRBJ1-1, with 7 bases matching TRBD1. With V trimmed by 2 bases and J by 1 base, 5 bases remained unmatched. Germline V gene data show CDR1 as SGHDT and CDR2 as YYEEEE. The CDR3 is 15 residues long. The CDR3 region is CASSLQGYGNTEAFF. The CDR3 DNA sequence: TGTGCCAGCAGCTTACAGGGGTATGGGAACACTGAAGCTTTCTTT. Based on the CDR3 plus reference TRBV5-6 and TRBJ1-1, the full variable domain is DAGVTQSPTHLIKTRGQQVTLRCSPKSGHDTVSWYQQALGQGPQFIFQYYEEEERQRGNFPDRFSGHQFPNYSSELNVNALLLGDSALYLCASSLQGYGNTEAFFGQGTRLTVV.

The CDR3: CSVGTVLTAEAFF. The CDR3, as DNA: TGCAGCGTAGGGACAGTCCTTACCGCTGAAGCTTTCTTT. The chain joins TRBV29-1 to TRBJ1-1, with TRBD1 matching over 7 bases. The length of the CDR3 is 13 residues. V shed 6 bases and J 6 bases; nucleotides not matched to a gene: 10. The germline CDR1 and CDR2 sequences are SQVTM and ANQGSEA.

The chain is built from TRBV4-2 and TRBJ1-4, with 9 bases matching TRBD1. The CDR3 is 14 residues long. CDR1 is LGHNA, CDR2 YNFKEQ, per germline. Unmatched junction bases numbered 4, after V lost 4 bases and J lost 7 bases. The CDR3: CASSPGQGGEKLFF. The DNA for the CDR3 is TGTGCCAGCAGCCCGGGACAGGGTGGTGAAAAACTGTTTTTT.

V usage is TRBV5-1 and J usage is TRBJ1-1; D perhaps matches TRBD1 (6 bases). V was trimmed by 4 bases and J by 1 base, leaving 11 bases between them. This CDR3 contains 14 residues. CDR1 is SGHRS, CDR2 YFSETQ, per germline. CDR3 protein: CASSGRDTNTEAFF. For the CDR3, the DNA is TGCGCCAGCAGCGGACGGGACACGAACACTGAAGCTTTCTTT.

This clone was seen repeatedly, ten times or more. The chain couples TRBV5-6 to TRBJ2-1; 8 bases are a match to TRBD1. Germline loops: CDR1 SGHDT, CDR2 YYEEEE. Unmatched junction bases numbered 6, after V lost 4 bases and J lost 3 bases. The CDR3 spans 15 residues. The CDR3 DNA reads TGTGCCAGCAGCATTCCGGGACAGGTCTACAATGAGCAGTTCTTC. Translation: CASSIPGQVYNEQFF.

V usage is TRBV4-1 and J usage is TRBJ2-7; the match to TRBD1 covers 9 bases. The junction had 5 bases not matched to a gene; V was cut back by 4 bases and J by 1 base. The CDR3 length is 15 residues. CDR1 is MGHRA and CDR2 is YSYEKL in the germline V gene. CDR3 coding DNA: TGCGCCAGCAGCCCCGGACAGGGGCCTTCCTACGAGCAGTACTTC. Translating gives CASSPGQGPSYEQYF.

The chain links TRBV5-6 to TRBJ1-1, with 7 bases matching TRBD1. Losses at the gene ends were 0 bases for V and 2 bases for J; bases not matched to a gene: 7. In germline, CDR1 is SGHDT, CDR2 YYEEEE. CDR3 length equals 16 residues. CDR3 in DNA: TGTGCCAGCAGCTTGGATTCCGGGACAGTAAACACTGAAGCTTTCTTT. This encodes CASSLDSGTVNTEAFF.

In this sample, this clone turned up a few times. The junction shows a germline mismatch at one end, possibly a read error. The genes are TRBV19 and TRBJ2-1; D is perhaps TRBD2 (6 bases). The CDR3 is 12 amino acids. CDR1 and CDR2 from the germline V gene are LNHDA and SQIVND (reference sequence). CDR3 nucleotide sequence: TGTGCCAGTAGTACCGAAACGGGAGAATGCGTCTTC. Residues: CASSTETGECVF.

The rearrangement uses TRBV5-1 and TRBJ2-3; 11 positions match TRBD2. The CDR3 is 16 amino acids. After removal of 4 bases from V and 0 bases from J, the junction contained 4 bases not matched to a gene. The germline CDR1 and CDR2 sequences are SGHRS and YFSETQ. The CDR3 nucleotides read TGCGCCAGCAGCCTGGGACTAGCGGCTAGCACAGATACGCAGTATTTT. Translating it yields CASSLGLAASTDTQYF.

This clone showed up many times. The V call is TRBV9, the J call TRBJ2-7; 10 bases map to TRBD1. CDR1 is SGDLS, CDR2 YYNGEE, per germline. The junction had 6 bases not matched to a gene; V was cut back by 3 bases and J by 3 bases. CDR3 length: 15 amino acids. CDR3 in DNA: TGTGCCAGCAGCGGGGGGACAGGGGCCGACTACGAGCAGTACTTC. Protein product: CASSGGTGADYEQYF. The full variable domain, its missing parts supplied by reference TRBV9 and TRBJ2-7, is DSGVTQTPKHLITATGQRVTLRCSPRSGDLSVYWYQQSLDQGLQFLIQYYNGEERAKGNILERFSAQQFPDLHSELNLSSLELGDSALYFCASSGGTGADYEQYFGPGTRLTVT.

The chain is built from TRBV5-1 and TRBJ2-2, with D maybe TRBD2 (6 bases). Trimming took off 1 base at V and 6 bases at J, with 10 bases between the two ends. Germline values: CDR1 SGHRS, CDR2 YFSETQ. This CDR3 has 14 amino acids. The CDR3 DNA is TGCGCCAGCAGCTTGAGGCCGGGGGCCGGGGAGCTGTTTTTT. Protein: CASSLRPGAGELFF.

In its sample, this clone was seen a few times. The V call is TRBV2, the J call TRBJ1-5; tentative D call: TRBD1 (6 bases). V lost 6 bases, J lost 2 bases, and 17 bases lay in between. Germline values: CDR1 SNHLY, CDR2 FYNNEI. CDR3 length equals 16 residues. The CDR3 region is CASSAQGNSGNQPQHF. In DNA, the CDR3 is TGTGCCAGCAGCGCACAGGGAAATTCGGGCAATCAGCCCCAGCATTTT. The full variable domain, completed using reference TRBV2 and TRBJ1-5, is EPEVTQTPSHQVTQMGQEVILRCVPISNHLYFYWYRQILGQKVEFLVSFYNNEISEKSEIFDDQFSVERPDGSNFTLKIRSTKLEDSAMYFCASSAQGNSGNQPQHFGDGTRLSIL.

There are a few counts of this clone. V gene TRBV5-1 combines with J gene TRBJ2-7, with 12 positions matching TRBD2. The length of the CDR3 is 17 residues. With 0 bases clipped from V and 0 bases from J, the junction kept 4 bases outside the gene matches. Per the germline V gene, CDR1 is SGHRS and CDR2 is YFSETQ. CDR3 sequence reads: CASSLATSGGPSYEQYF. CDR3 coding DNA: TGCGCCAGCAGCTTGGCGACTAGCGGGGGCCCCTCCTACGAGCAGTACTTC. The full variable domain, rest sourced from reference TRBV5-1 and TRBJ2-7, is KAGVTQTPRYLIKTRGQQVTLSCSPISGHRSVSWYQQTPGQGLQFLFEYFSETQRNKGNFPGRFSGRQFSNSRSEMNVSTLELGDSALYLCASSLATSGGPSYEQYFGPGTRLTVT.

The V gene is TRBV2, the J gene TRBJ2-5; 7 nucleotides agree with TRBD1. The DNA end lines up better with TRBJ2-7; the J call may be wrong. Germline loops: CDR1 SNHLY, CDR2 FYNNEI. The CDR3 has 12 residues. The CDR3 loop is CASSRDRYEQYF. The CDR3 nucleotides read TGTGCCAGCAGTAGGGACAGATACGAGCAGTACTTC.

This clone was picked up many times. This chain uses TRBV27 with TRBJ2-5, with 7 bases that match TRBD2. The CDR3 extends over 15 amino acids. In germline, CDR1 is MNHEY, CDR2 SMNVEV (reference sequence). V was clipped by 5 bases and J by 2 bases; unmatched bases: 8. The CDR3 region is CASSTRSGAQETQYF. CDR3 nucleotides: TGTGCCAGCAGTACCCGGAGCGGGGCACAAGAGACCCAGTACTTC.

In this sample, this clone turned up a few times. The V gene is TRBV4-1, the J gene TRBJ2-1; TRBD1 agrees at 7 bases. The V gene end was trimmed by 4 bases and the J gene end by 7 bases; junction bases not matched to a gene: 4. The CDR3 length is 13 residues. Germline V gene lookup returns CDR1 MGHRA and CDR2 YSYEKL. CDR3 residues: CASSPQGWNEQFF. The CDR3 DNA reads TGCGCCAGCAGCCCACAGGGGTGGAATGAGCAGTTCTTC.

CDR3 region: CASSAWTGVDEQFF. The CDR3 coding sequence is TGTGCCAGCAGTGCGTGGACAGGGGTCGATGAGCAGTTCTTC. The chain has TRBV6-5 and TRBJ2-1; 9 bases fit TRBD1. With 5 bases clipped from V and 8 bases from J, the junction kept 7 bases outside the gene matches. The germline gives CDR1 MNHEY, CDR2 SVGAGI. CDR3 length: 14 amino acids.

The V gene is TRBV7-3, the J gene TRBJ2-1; tentative D call: TRBD1 (6 bases). From germline, CDR1 is SGHTA and CDR2 FQGTGA. The CDR3 totals 13 residues. V was trimmed by 3 bases and J by 8 bases, leaving 11 bases between them. CDR3 loop: CASSFGQLDEQFF. CDR3 DNA sequence: TGTGCCAGCAGCTTTGGACAGTTGGATGAGCAGTTCTTC.

The chain joins TRBV4-3 to TRBJ2-2, with D uncertain. Germline V lookup: CDR1 LGHNA, CDR2 YSLEER. The ends were cut back, 0 bases at V and 9 bases at J, with 11 bases in the middle. The CDR3 contains 14 residues. CDR3 DNA: TGCGCCAGCAGCCAAGAGGTCGGCGGCCGGGAGCTGTTTTTT. This codes for CASSQEVGGRELFF.

The chain joins TRBV30 to TRBJ1-2; D ambiguous. Germline values: CDR1 GTSNPN, CDR2 SVGIG (reference sequence). This CDR3 has 17 residues. Trimming left V 4 bases short and J 0 bases short, with 21 bases between. Here the CDR3 reads CAWTRFQLVGANYGYTF. In nucleotides, the CDR3 is TGTGCCTGGACACGATTCCAGCTTGTGGGAGCTAACTATGGCTACACCTTC.

In its sample, this clone was seen many times. This chain links TRBV5-1 with TRBJ2-3; no clear D gene. Trimming took 0 bases from V and 4 from J, leaving 12 bases between them. The CDR3 has 15 residues. CDR1 is SGHRS and CDR2 is YFSETQ in the germline V gene. As DNA, the CDR3 is TGCGCCAGCAGCTTGGGCCTACTACCCCCAGATACGCAGTATTTT. This translates into CASSLGLLPPDTQYF.

This chain joins TRBV7-9 and TRBJ1-1, with D unresolved. Germline CDR1 is SEHNR and CDR2 is FQNEAQ (reference sequence). Deletions cut 3 bases from V and 0 bases from J, with 8 bases between. The CDR3 loop spans 14 amino acids. CDR3 loop: CASSFGVMNTEAFF. CDR3 sequence (DNA): TGTGCCAGCAGCTTCGGGGTAATGAACACTGAAGCTTTCTTT. Combining the CDR3 with reference TRBV7-9 and TRBJ1-1 gives the whole variable domain DTGVSQNPRHKITKRGQNVTFRCDPISEHNRLYWYRQTLGQGPEFLTYFQNEAQLEKSRLLSDRFSAERPKGSFSTLEIQRTEQGDSAMYLCASSFGVMNTEAFFGQGTRLTVV.

The genes are TRBV2 and TRBJ1-6; the D is unclear. The CDR3 contains 14 residues. The germline V and J ends were trimmed by 1 base and 10 bases, with 11 bases remaining between them. Germline V lookup: CDR1 SNHLY, CDR2 FYNNEI. The CDR3 DNA reads as TGTGCCAGCAGTGAAGGGCCCCAGAACTCACCCCTCCACTTT. Protein product: CASSEGPQNSPLHF. The whole variable domain, remainder taken from reference TRBV2 and TRBJ1-6, is EPEVTQTPSHQVTQMGQEVILRCVPISNHLYFYWYRQILGQKVEFLVSFYNNEISEKSEIFDDQFSVERPDGSNFTLKIRSTKLEDSAMYFCASSEGPQNSPLHFGNGTRLTVT.

This clone was seen many times. The rearrangement uses TRBV14 and TRBJ2-3, with a weak D call TRBD2 (6 bases). The V end was cut by 4 bases, the J end by 4 bases, with 15 bases between. The CDR3 contains 15 residues. CDR1 SGHDN and CDR2 FVKESK come from the germline V gene. The CDR3 loop is CASSPRGDRADTQYF. CDR3 nucleotides: TGTGCCAGCAGCCCGCGCGGGGACCGGGCAGATACGCAGTATTTT.

V gene TRBV6-6 combines with J gene TRBJ2-1, with 12 bases aligning to TRBD1. CDR1 is MNHNY, CDR2 SVGAGI, per germline (reference sequence). The CDR3 is 14 amino acids. The V and J ends lost 3 bases and 9 bases, in that order; junction bases with no gene match: 3. The CDR3: CASSYGTGGSEQFF. The DNA for the CDR3 is TGTGCCAGCAGTTATGGGACAGGGGGCTCTGAGCAGTTCTTC.